The clone carrying this T cell receptor (beta chain) has more than one count but fewer than ten. Its target is not known. This entry belongs to a study of T cells in Graves' hyperthyroidism and ophthalmopathy. The overall study: Blood from the periphery was taken at initial diagnosis, before any treatment. Study-level results: Expanded thyroid clonotypes (above 0.001) were mostly also found in blood.

Looked up from germline, CDR1 is MNHEY and CDR2 is SMNVEV (reference sequence). The CDR3 length is 14 residues. V shed 5 bases and J shed 3 bases, with 14 bases lying between them. Uncontrolled infection, other autoimmune disease, pregnancy or lactation disqualified patients from enrolment. Amplification yielded TCR beta CDR3 regions, with RNA transcripts as the source. An initial round of RT-PCR targeting the TCR CDR3 relied on the HTBI primer set. TCRdb re-derived calls from the multiplex PCR reads in MiXCR, one entry per CDR3 protein. The data hold around 480,000 distinct CDR3 sequences, with approximately 14% observed a single time.

The sequenced material came from blood. This sequence originates from a woman aged 18-30 years with Graves' hyperthyroidism. J is TRBJ2-7 and V is TRBV27; D is perhaps TRBD1 (6 bases). CDR3 sequence (DNA): TGTGCCAGCAGTCCAACAGGGTTTAACTACGAGCAGTACTTC. Its protein product is CASSPTGFNYEQYF.